The 21 T cell receptor beta chains given below trace back to one sample, sequenced in a study of blood T cell repertoires in COVID-19 (dated by TCRdb to about 2020). Receptors were amplified or captured by the immunoSEQ multiplex PCR assay. TCRdb mirrors the immuneACCESS table, restricted to in-frame sequences. Some clones are absent from its copies; in checked studies, under half trace to an unresolved V gene, and the reason for the others is unknown. In all, the sample holds around 67,000 clones, and around 82% of those were seen once. Of the sample, 16% is held by the ten largest clones. The sample comprised peripheral blood. The origin of the receptors is a man aged 80 or over with active COVID-19.

The J gene is TRBJ2-7, the V gene TRBV3-1 (or the pseudogene TRBV3-2), with a weak D call TRBD2 (5 bases). The CDR3 loop spans 18 amino acids. The V gene lost 5 bases and the J gene lost 3 bases, with 26 bases spanning the gap. The V gene's germline CDR1 is LGHDT and CDR2 YNNKEL (reference sequence). The CDR3 nucleotides read TGTGCCAGCAGCGGCTTACATGAGGACGACTATTGCCACTACGAGCAGTACTTC. Protein product: CASSGLHEDDYCHYEQYF.

This clone was seen a few times. This chain connects TRBV7-3 to TRBJ2-3; 8 positions agree with TRBD2. The CDR3 is 16 residues long. The V gene end was trimmed by 4 bases and the J gene end by 2 bases; junction bases not matched to a gene: 8. Germline CDR1 reads SGHTA; CDR2 reads FQGTGA. CDR3 sequence reads: CASSSSGSGNTDTQYF. CDR3 coding DNA: TGTGCCAGCAGCTCCAGCGGGAGCGGTAACACAGATACGCAGTATTTT.

The chain employs TRBV4-3 and TRBJ1-2; D gene ambiguous. The CDR3 has 17 residues. The germline V gene encodes CDR1 LGHNA and CDR2 YSLEER. Trimming cost V 0 bases and J 0 bases, with 14 bases left between them. The CDR3 loop reads CASSQDYAAQSNYGYTF. CDR3 in DNA: TGCGCCAGCAGCCAAGATTACGCCGCACAGTCTAACTATGGCTACACCTTC.

This chain uses TRBV29-1 with TRBJ2-3, with TRBD1 identical over 7 bases. The CDR3 length is 14 residues. CDR1 and CDR2 from the germline V gene are SQVTM and ANQGSEA. With 4 bases clipped from V and 3 bases from J, the junction kept 7 bases outside the gene matches. The CDR3 here is CSVVSGTATDTQYF. In DNA form, the CDR3 reads TGCAGCGTTGTTTCCGGGACAGCAACAGATACGCAGTATTTT.

This chain joins TRBV29-1 and TRBJ1-1, with 8 bases identical to TRBD1. This CDR3 region has 14 residues. V gave up 6 bases and J gave up 5 bases; unmatched junction bases: 11. From germline, CDR1 is SQVTM and CDR2 ANQGSEA. Here the CDR3 DNA reads TGCAGCGTACCCGATCCAGGGGGCCGGACTGAAGCTTTCTTT. As protein: CSVPDPGGRTEAFF.

The chain couples TRBV18 to TRBJ2-1; D is uncertain. Trimming took 1 base from V and 9 from J, leaving 25 bases between them. Germline V CDR1 and CDR2: KGHSH, LQKENI. The length of the CDR3 is 18 residues. The CDR3 coding sequence is TGTGCCAGCTCACCACTTATCTACGATCGACGTCCGGGTTTTGAGCAGTTCTTC. Translating it yields CASSPLIYDRRPGFEQFF. Drawing the rest from reference TRBV18 and TRBJ2-1, the complete variable domain is NAGVMQNPRHLVRRRGQEARLRCSPMKGHSHVYWYRQLPEEGLKFMVYLQKENIIDESGMPKERFSAEFPKEGPSILRIQQVVRGDSAAYFCASSPLIYDRRPGFEQFFGPGTRLTVL.

The chain uses TRBV6-5 and TRBJ2-1, with D perhaps TRBD2 (6 bases). Germline V CDR1 and CDR2: MNHEY, SVGAGI. V was shortened by 2 bases and J by 2 bases, with 10 bases between the two germline ends. This CDR3 region has 15 residues. CDR3 sequence: CASSYAAGTYNEQFF. The CDR3 DNA follows: TGTGCCAGCAGTTACGCTGCGGGAACCTACAATGAGCAGTTCTTC.

The chain joins TRBV7-2 to TRBJ1-6, with D perhaps matching TRBD1 (5 bases). Germline V gene sequence: CDR1 SGHTA, CDR2 FQGNSA. This CDR3 has 12 amino acids. V was cut by 5 bases and J by 10 bases, with 9 bases left in between. This CDR3 reads CASSRQNSPLHF. As DNA, the CDR3 is TGTGCCAGCAGCCGACAGAACTCACCCCTCCACTTT.

CDR3 coding DNA: TGTGCCAGCAGCTTAATTAGCGGGACCGCACCGAAGACCTTC. Translated: CASSLISGTAPKTF. V is TRBV7-6 and J is TRBJ1-2; D possibly corresponds to TRBD1 (5 bases). Germline V gene data show CDR1 as SGHVS and CDR2 as FNYEAQ. The ends were cut back, 2 bases at V and 14 bases at J, with 21 bases in the middle. The CDR3 loop spans 14 amino acids.

The CDR3 region is CASSEGRGLAEAFF. CDR3 in DNA: TGCGCCAGCAGCGAAGGACGGGGGTTGGCTGAAGCTTTCTTT. The chain has TRBV5-1 and TRBJ1-1, with D possibly TRBD1 on 5 matching bases. Deletions cut 4 bases from V and 6 bases from J, with 16 bases between. The CDR3 is made up of 14 amino acids. Germline V CDR1 and CDR2: SGHRS, YFSETQ.

The chain joins TRBV7-9 to TRBJ2-7, with 12 bases fitting TRBD2. The CDR3 has 14 amino acids. Germline-derived CDR1 and CDR2 are SEHNR and FQNEAQ (reference sequence). J was trimmed by 5 bases and V by 5 bases; bases with no gene match: 4. CDR3 in DNA: TGTGCCAGCAGCAGGTCTAGCGGGGGGGACGAGCAGTACTTC. This sequence encodes CASSRSSGGDEQYF.

The rearrangement links TRBV3-1 (or the pseudogene TRBV3-2) to TRBJ2-5; 9 bases align to TRBD1. This CDR3 has 15 amino acids. The J segment lost 5 bases and the V segment lost 1 base, leaving 5 bases of the junction unmatched. CDR1 is LGHDT, CDR2 YNNKEL, per germline (reference sequence). Written as DNA, the CDR3 is TGTGCCAGCAGCCAAGTACAGGGGGCGGGTGAGACCCAGTACTTC. Amino acid sequence: CASSQVQGAGETQYF.

This clone has a handful of counts. The CDR3, as DNA: TGTGCCAGCAGTTACTGGCAGGGTCAGCCCCAGCATTTT. It specifies CASSYWQGQPQHF. The chain is built from TRBV6-5 and TRBJ1-5; D may be TRBD1 (5 bases). This CDR3 comprises 13 residues. Germline loops: CDR1 MNHEY, CDR2 SVGAGI. The ends were cut back, 1 base at V and 6 bases at J, with 7 bases in the middle.

This clone was seen once. The chain combines TRBV6-2 or TRBV6-3 with TRBJ2-2, with D tentatively TRBD1 (6 bases). Germline V gene lookup returns CDR1 MNHEY and CDR2 SVGEGT. Trimming stripped 4 bases from V and 2 bases from J, with 23 bases between. This CDR3 is 19 amino acids long. The CDR3 DNA sequence: TGTGCCAGCAGTTTTTGGACAGCGCAGGGAGATCGTAACACCGGGGAGCTGTTTTTT. Amino acid sequence: CASSFWTAQGDRNTGELFF.

The chain has TRBV15 and TRBJ1-2; 8 bases match TRBD1. Losses at the gene ends were 0 bases for V and 8 bases for J; bases not matched to a gene: 2. Germline CDR1 reads LNHNV; CDR2 reads YYDKDF (reference sequence). CDR3 length: 13 amino acids. The CDR3 nucleotides read TGTGCCACCAGCAGAGAAAACAGGGGGGGCTACACCTTC. This translates into CATSRENRGGYTF.

The chain joins TRBV7-9 to TRBJ2-5, with 7 bases lining up with TRBD1. The length of the CDR3 is 14 residues. CDR1 is SEHNR and CDR2 is FQNEAQ in the germline V gene (reference sequence). V dropped 5 bases and J dropped 5; count of bases not matched to a gene: 8. CDR3 residues: CASSLKTGVETQYF. For the CDR3, the DNA is TGTGCCAGCAGCCTAAAAACAGGGGTTGAGACCCAGTACTTC.

This sequence joins TRBV6-1 and TRBJ2-1, with TRBD1 matching over 10 bases. The V gene's germline CDR1 is MNHNS and CDR2 SASEGT. V was pared by 7 bases and J by 11 bases, with 26 bases of the junction left unmatched. The CDR3 spans 19 residues. CDR3 DNA sequence: TGTGCCAGCACTGACGCGAATCCCGGGACAGGGGTTGTGCGGGGCCAGCAGTTCTTC. As protein: CASTDANPGTGVVRGQQFF.

CDR3 coding DNA: TGTGCCAGCAGCCCATACGACAGAAACTATGGCTACACCTTC. Protein product: CASSPYDRNYGYTF. The gene calls are TRBV5-6 and TRBJ1-2; a possible D gene is TRBD1 (5 bases). Trimming took 4 bases from V and 2 from J, leaving 12 bases between them. Germline V gives CDR1 SGHDT, CDR2 YYEEEE. This CDR3 is 14 amino acids long.

The chain couples TRBV9 to TRBJ2-1, with 7 positions matching TRBD1. With 2 bases clipped from V and 0 bases from J, the junction kept 8 bases outside the gene matches. This CDR3 has 17 residues. The V gene's germline CDR1 is SGDLS and CDR2 YYNGEE. The CDR3 nucleotides are TGTGCCAGCAGCGTTTCGGGACAGCTGAGCTCCTACAATGAGCAGTTCTTC. As protein: CASSVSGQLSSYNEQFF. The variable domain in full, with the rest retrieved from reference TRBV9 and TRBJ2-1, is DSGVTQTPKHLITATGQRVTLRCSPRSGDLSVYWYQQSLDQGLQFLIQYYNGEERAKGNILERFSAQQFPDLHSELNLSSLELGDSALYFCASSVSGQLSSYNEQFFGPGTRLTVL.

This sequence joins TRBV28 and TRBJ2-1; 8 positions match TRBD2. J lost 6 bases, V lost 6 bases, and 7 bases had no gene match. The germline CDR1 and CDR2 sequences are MDHEN and SYDVKM. The CDR3 extends over 14 amino acids. In DNA form, the CDR3 reads TGTGCCAGCAGCACTCCGGGACTAGTCAATGAGCAGTTCTTC. Encoded protein: CASSTPGLVNEQFF.

V usage is TRBV5-1 and J usage is TRBJ2-7, with 8 bases identical to TRBD1. The germline gives CDR1 SGHRS, CDR2 YFSETQ. CDR3 size: 15 residues. The J segment lost 3 bases and the V segment lost 3 bases, leaving 8 bases of the junction unmatched. DNA for the CDR3: TGCGCCAGCAGCTGGATCGACAGGGGAGACTACGAGCAGTACTTC. It yields the protein CASSWIDRGDYEQYF. The full variable domain, in which reference TRBV5-1 and TRBJ2-7 provide the parts outside the CDR3, is KAGVTQTPRYLIKTRGQQVTLSCSPISGHRSVSWYQQTPGQGLQFLFEYFSETQRNKGNFPGRFSGRQFSNSRSEMNVSTLELGDSALYLCASSWIDRGDYEQYFGPGTRLTVT.